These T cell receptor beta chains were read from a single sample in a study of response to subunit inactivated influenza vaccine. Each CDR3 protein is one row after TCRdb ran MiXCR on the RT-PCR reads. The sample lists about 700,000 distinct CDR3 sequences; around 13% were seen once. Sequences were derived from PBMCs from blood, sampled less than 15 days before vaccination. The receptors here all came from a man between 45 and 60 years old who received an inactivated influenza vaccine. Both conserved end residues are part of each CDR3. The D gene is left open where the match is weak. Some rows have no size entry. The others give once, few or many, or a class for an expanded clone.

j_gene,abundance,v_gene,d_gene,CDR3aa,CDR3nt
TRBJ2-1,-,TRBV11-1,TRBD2,CASSDRAWRRGGSGEQFF,TGTGCCAGCAGCGACCGAGCCTGGAGGCGGGGGGGTTCGGGTGAGCAGTTCTTC
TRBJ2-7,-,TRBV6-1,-,CASSRWTGSYEQYF,TGTGCCAGCAGCCGATGGACGGGGTCCTACGAGCAGTACTTC
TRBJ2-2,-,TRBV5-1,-,CASSPDRTLNTGELFF,TGCGCCAGCAGCCCGGACAGAACCTTAAACACCGGGGAGCTGTTTTTT
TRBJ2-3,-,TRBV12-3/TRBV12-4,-,CASRKTSTDTQYF,TGTGCCAGCAGAAAAACAAGCACAGATACGCAGTATTTT
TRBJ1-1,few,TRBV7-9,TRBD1,CASSLVRPGGGEAFF,TGTGCCAGCAGCTTAGTGCGTCCAGGGGGCGGGGAAGCTTTCTTT
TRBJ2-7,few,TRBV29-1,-,CSVESTGYEQYF,TGCAGCGTTGAATCTACGGGTTACGAGCAGTACTTC
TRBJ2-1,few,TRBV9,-,CASRSSAVNEQFF,TGTGCCAGCCGATCTAGCGCGGTAAATGAGCAGTTCTTC
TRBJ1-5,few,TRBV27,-,CASSLRAATHSNQPQHF,TGTGCCAGCAGTTTACGGGCGGCAACCCATAGCAATCAGCCCCAGCATTTT
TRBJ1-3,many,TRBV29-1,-,CSVSEGVGNTIYF,TGCAGCGTCTCGGAGGGAGTTGGAAACACCATATATTTT
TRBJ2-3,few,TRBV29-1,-,CSVSEHTDTQYF,TGCAGCGTTTCAGAGCACACAGATACGCAGTATTTT
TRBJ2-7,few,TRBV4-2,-,CASSQEWWQGSYEQYF,TGTGCCAGCAGCCAAGAATGGTGGCAGGGCTCCTACGAGCAGTACTTC